The sequence of this TCR beta chain was determined in a study of T cell responses to AZD1222 COVID-19 vaccine. This CDR3 spans 12 amino acids. V was cut by 7 bases and J by 1 base, with 7 bases left in between. CDR1 is MNHEY, CDR2 SVGAGI, per germline. The method was immunoSEQ multiplex PCR; TCRdb's version includes in-frame clones alone and lacks a portion of them. The data show about 100,000 clones, approximately 87% seen once. The analysis combined second doses at about 4 or about 12 weeks. V is TRBV6-5 and J is TRBJ2-5; D is unclear. The sequences come from peripheral blood, collected 28 days after the second AZD1222 dose. The receptor was derived from an adult who received the AZD1222 COVID-19 vaccine. CDR3 in DNA: TGTGCCAGCAAAAGGGTCCAAGAGACCCAGTACTTC. Its translation is CASKRVQETQYF.